This T cell receptor beta chain is drawn from a study of metastatic and nonmetastatic thyroid tumors (dated by TCRdb to 2019 to 2021). Study-level background: Repertoires were compared across peripheral blood and tumor or nodule tissue samples from malignant and benign thyroid patients. What the authors observed across the whole study: In both blood and tumor samples, TCR beta diversity was reported to be significantly higher in malignant tumors than in benign nodules.

Receptor libraries were prepared by PCR. Sequencer: Illumina HiSeq 4000. The TCR beta-chain CDR3 region of each patient was profiled by high-throughput sequencing. The original methods were these. The researchers built a classifier to tell apart papillary thyroid cancer patients with distant metastasis, based on CDR3 differences among clinicopathological groups. Repertoire diversity was assessed with the Shannon index, and tumor-blood repertoire similarity with the Morisita-Horn index. Clones were called with MiXCR by TCRdb after fastp trimmed the public reads at Q25, and only in-frame beta chains were retained. V and J calls and clone size were set by TCRdb, not the authors. The sample table contains tens of thousands of clones; only one count was recorded for around 23% of them. About 3.3% of the sample goes to the ten largest clones. Many counts were recorded for this clone. Its antigen is still unknown. Per-nucleotide qualities are absent, and no much larger clonotype sits a single base away.

No patient had received any treatment before thyroid surgery. Using T-cell receptor beta sequencing, the researchers looked back retrospectively at clinical samples from patients, gathered between the early 2010s and the late 2010s. This clonotype was obtained from a male donor with papillary thyroid cancer or a benign thyroid nodule (not recorded which). Some clones in this sample may be carry-over from other donors' samples. Sequencing used blood.

The nucleotides read TGTGCCAGCAGTTCTCAATCTCGGGACTACCTCTACGAGCAGTACTTC. The translation is CASSSQSRDYLYEQYF. Recombination joined TRBV27 with TRBJ2-7, and TRBD2 matches 7 of the central bases. Ends trimmed: V by 4 bases, J by 3 bases; bases unmatched to a gene: 12. CDR1 and CDR2 (MNHEY, SMNVEV) derive from the germline V gene (reference sequence). Including cysteine and phenylalanine, the CDR3 has 16 amino acids. The read is trimmed to its CDR3 DNA, 48 bases read in frame from base 1.